This T cell receptor beta chain is from a study of neurological immune-mediated disorders. This CDR3 region has 14 residues. Germline V gene data show CDR1 as MNHEY and CDR2 as SVGAGI. A remark on this clonotype: A read error may explain this, as a much larger clone is one base away.

TCRdb reprocessed the 5' RACE reads with MiXCR, giving one entry per CDR3 protein. Here the sample spans roughly 80,000 distinct CDR3 sequences, roughly 17% being singletons. This receptor was taken from a woman between 40 and 55 years old in good health. This rearrangement joins TRBV6-5 to TRBJ2-1; possibly TRBD1 for D (5 bases). Sequenced input: PBMCs. CDR3: CASSLGPPNNKQFF. DNA for the CDR3: TGTGCCAGCAGTTTGGGGCCCCCGAACAATAAGCAGTTCTTC.